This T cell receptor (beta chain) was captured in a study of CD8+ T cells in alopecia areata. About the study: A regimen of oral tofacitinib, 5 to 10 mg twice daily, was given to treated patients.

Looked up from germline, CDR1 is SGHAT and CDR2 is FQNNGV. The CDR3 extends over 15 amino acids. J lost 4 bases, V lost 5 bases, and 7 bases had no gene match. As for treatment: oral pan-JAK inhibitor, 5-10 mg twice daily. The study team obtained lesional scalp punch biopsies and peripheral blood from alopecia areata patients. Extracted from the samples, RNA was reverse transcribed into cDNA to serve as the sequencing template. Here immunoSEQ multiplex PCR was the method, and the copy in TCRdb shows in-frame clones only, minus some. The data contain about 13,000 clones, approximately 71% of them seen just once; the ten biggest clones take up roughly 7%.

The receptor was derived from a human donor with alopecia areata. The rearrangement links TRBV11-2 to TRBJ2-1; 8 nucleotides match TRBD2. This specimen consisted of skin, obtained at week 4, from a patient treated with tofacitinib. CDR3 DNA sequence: TGTGCCAGCAGCCGAGTCGGGGGGGAGTACAATGAGCAGTTCTTC. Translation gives CASSRVGGEYNEQFF.